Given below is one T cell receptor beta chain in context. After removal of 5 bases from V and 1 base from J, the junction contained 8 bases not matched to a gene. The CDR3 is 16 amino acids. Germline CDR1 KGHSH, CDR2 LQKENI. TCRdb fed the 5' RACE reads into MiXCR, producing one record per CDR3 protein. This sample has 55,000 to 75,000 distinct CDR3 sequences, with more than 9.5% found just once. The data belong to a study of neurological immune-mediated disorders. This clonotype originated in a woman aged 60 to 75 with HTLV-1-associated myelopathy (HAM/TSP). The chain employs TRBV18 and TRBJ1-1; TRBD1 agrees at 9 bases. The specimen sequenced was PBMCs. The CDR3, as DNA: TGTGCCAGCTCATCATACACGGGACAGGGGAACACTGAAGCTTTCTTT. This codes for CASSSYTGQGNTEAFF.